The next 13 T cell receptor beta chains were all read from a single sample in a study of cytomegalovirus exposure and HLA in healthy donors. The PCR ran on 60 Vbeta and 13 Jbeta primers. This table comes from immunoSEQ multiplex PCR, and its TCRdb copy is limited to in-frame clones, with some not included. Of about 130,000 clones listed, around a tenth are singletons. Sequenced material: PBMCs. The receptors originated from a man aged 45-60 years in good health and CMV-seronegative.

This clone was recorded a few times. The chain combines TRBV19 with TRBJ1-2; TRBD1 aligns across 8 bases. CDR1 is LNHDA, CDR2 SQIVND, per germline (reference sequence). Losses at the gene ends were 5 bases for V and 2 bases for J; bases not matched to a gene: 4. The CDR3 is 14 residues long. In DNA, the CDR3 is TGTGCCAGTAGTGGGCAGGGGGCAAACTATGGCTACACCTTC. Translating gives CASSGQGANYGYTF.

This clone has more than one count but fewer than ten. J is TRBJ2-7 and V is TRBV6-1, with TRBD1 identical over 10 bases. V dropped 7 bases and J dropped 4; count of bases not matched to a gene: 10. There are 15 residues in the CDR3. Germline V gene sequence: CDR1 MNHNS, CDR2 SASEGT. The CDR3 DNA reads as TGTGCCAGCATCCCCCAAGACAGGGGGCGGTACGAGCAGTACTTC. Its translation is CASIPQDRGRYEQYF.

This clone was picked up a small number of times. The gene calls are TRBV5-1 and TRBJ2-5, with D possibly matching TRBD2 (5 bases). Trimming pared 1 base from V and 4 bases from J, leaving 11 bases between. The CDR3 runs 14 residues. Germline lookup yields CDR1 SGHRS and CDR2 YFSETQ. The chain's CDR3 is CASSLRPGRETQYF. CDR3 DNA: TGCGCCAGCAGCTTGAGACCGGGGAGAGAGACCCAGTACTTC.

The V and J genes are TRBV5-6 and TRBJ1-6; no clear D. V was pared by 4 bases and J by 4 bases, with 9 bases between. CDR1 is SGHDT, CDR2 YYEEEE, per germline. The length of the CDR3 is 14 residues. The DNA of the CDR3 is TGTGCCAGCAGCCGGGAACAGTATAATTCACCCCTCCACTTT. This sequence encodes CASSREQYNSPLHF.

This clone has a handful of counts. This sequence joins TRBV14 and TRBJ1-4; 7 bases fit TRBD1. Germline V gene sequence: CDR1 SGHDN, CDR2 FVKESK. With 3 bases clipped from V and 7 bases from J, the junction kept 5 bases outside the gene matches. This CDR3 is built from 14 residues. CDR3 sequence (DNA): TGTGCCAGCAGCCACAGGGGGAGGTCTGAAAAACTGTTTTTT. Translating gives CASSHRGRSEKLFF.

This clone occurred a few times. The gene calls are TRBV7-9 and TRBJ1-1; D is perhaps TRBD1 (6 bases). The ends were cut back, 4 bases at V and 4 bases at J, with 13 bases in the middle. The CDR3 runs to 14 residues. Germline V gives CDR1 SEHNR, CDR2 FQNEAQ (reference sequence). CDR3 nucleotides: TGTGCCAGCAGCTACCCCAAAGGGGGCACTGAAGCTTTCTTT. Residues: CASSYPKGGTEAFF.

V usage is TRBV7-2 and J usage is TRBJ1-2, with D tentatively TRBD1 (6 bases). The ends were cut back, 4 bases at V and 7 bases at J, with 16 bases in the middle. The V gene's germline CDR1 is SGHTA and CDR2 FQGNSA. The CDR3 is 14 residues long. The CDR3 region has the DNA TGTGCCAGCAGCTCCCACGGGGGGCAGGGTGGCTACACCTTC. It codes for CASSSHGGQGGYTF. The entire variable domain, with the rest obtained from reference TRBV7-2 and TRBJ1-2, is as follows: GAGVSQSPSNKVTEKGKDVELRCDPISGHTALYWYRQSLGQGLEFLIYFQGNSAPDKSGLPSDRFSAERTGGSVSTLTIQRTQQEDSAVYLCASSSHGGQGGYTFGSGTRLTVV.

This clone has more than one count but fewer than ten. The V gene is TRBV6-5, the J gene TRBJ1-2; 7 bases fit TRBD1. CDR3 size: 15 residues. Germline CDR1 and CDR2: MNHEY and SVGAGI. Trimming cost V 2 bases and J 0 bases; bases outside gene matches: 3. The CDR3 bases are TGTGCCAGCAGTTACGGGGGGACAGCTAACTATGGCTACACCTTC. Its translation: CASSYGGTANYGYTF.

This clone was seen a handful of times. CDR3 bases: TGTGCCTGGAGCCGCGGGAGGGATATGAATGAGCAGTTCTTC. Its protein is CAWSRGRDMNEQFF. J is TRBJ2-1 and V is TRBV30, with 9 bases lining up with TRBD2. The CDR3 covers 14 residues. Germline trimming cut 3 bases from V and 7 bases from J; bases unmatched to any gene: 7. The V gene's germline CDR1 is GTSNPN and CDR2 SVGIG (reference sequence). Supplemented by reference TRBV30 and TRBJ2-1, the full variable domain reads SQTIHQWPATLVQPVGSPLSLECTVEGTSNPNLYWYRQAAGRGLQLLFYSVGIGQISSEVPQNLSASRPQDRQFILSSKKLLLSDSGFYLCAWSRGRDMNEQFFGPGTRLTVL.

The chain links TRBV19 to TRBJ1-5, with D perhaps matching TRBD1 (5 bases). CDR3 length equals 14 residues. Germline V CDR1 and CDR2: LNHDA, SQIVND (reference sequence). Deletions cut 9 bases from V and 6 bases from J, with 18 bases between. This chain's CDR3 is CASDRARVFQPQHF. In nucleotides, the CDR3 is TGTGCCAGCGATAGGGCCAGGGTCTTTCAGCCCCAGCATTTT.

The CDR3 sequence: CASSEYYGSRELFF. The DNA of the CDR3 is TGTGCCAGCAGTGAATATTACGGGAGCCGGGAGCTGTTTTTT. This rearrangement joins TRBV6-5 to TRBJ2-2; the D gene is possibly TRBD2 (6 bases). Germline CDR1 MNHEY, CDR2 SVGAGI. V lost 5 bases, J lost 9 bases, and 16 bases lay in between. The CDR3 runs to 14 residues.

The chain combines TRBV7-9 with TRBJ2-7; the match to TRBD1 covers 10 bases. The CDR3 covers 17 residues. Losses at the gene ends were 3 bases for V and 1 base for J; bases not matched to a gene: 9. Per the germline V gene, CDR1 is SEHNR and CDR2 is FQNEAQ (reference sequence). CDR3 residues: CASSFTSGTGESYEQYF. The DNA for the CDR3 is TGTGCCAGCAGCTTTACCTCCGGGACAGGGGAATCCTACGAGCAGTACTTC.

This clone has just a few counts. This rearrangement joins TRBV30 to TRBJ2-5, with 9 bases lining up with TRBD1. Germline loops: CDR1 GTSNPN, CDR2 SVGIG (reference sequence). The CDR3 consists of 13 residues. V lost 5 bases, J lost 3 bases, and 4 bases stayed unmatched. As DNA, the CDR3 is TGTGCCTGGGGCCGGGACAGGGAAGAGACCCAGTACTTC. Its translation is CAWGRDREETQYF.